Sequencing of this TCR beta chain was carried out in a study of blood T cell repertoires in COVID-19. Trimming cost V 6 bases and J 0 bases; bases outside gene matches: 5. The V gene's germline CDR1 is LNHDA and CDR2 SQIVND (reference sequence). There are 16 residues in the CDR3. It was during active infection that Seattle patients were enrolled and then longitudinally followed. The data were produced by immunoSEQ multiplex PCR, yet TCRdb's version contains in-frame clones alone and is incomplete. The sample has about 74,000 clones; approximately 93% are singletons. Specimen: peripheral blood. This sequence joins TRBV19 and TRBJ2-2, with TRBD2 matching 9 bases. The sequence was collected from a man between 45 and 60 years old with COVID-19, enrolled during active disease. The CDR3, as DNA: TGTGCCAGTAGCTTGACTAGCGGAGCGAACACCGGGGAGCTGTTTTTT. Protein: CASSLTSGANTGELFF.